Reported below is one T cell receptor beta chain. What it binds is unknown. Germline CDR1 and CDR2: SGHVS and FQNEAQ. Trimming pared 0 bases from V and 0 bases from J, leaving 12 bases between. The CDR3 covers 17 residues. The sample is drawn from a study of T cell repertoires in cytomegalovirus infection. Study information: Public TCR beta signatures were indicative of both CMV infection and a matching HLA type. Notes on the study in general: In two of eight donors, the top clonotype was HLA-C-restricted CMV-specific.

MiXCR, applied by TCRdb to the reads, yields one record per CDR3 protein. The sample shows under 300,000 distinct CDR3 sequences, roughly an eighth of them seen only once. The sequence derives from a human donor in good health (CMV status not recorded). Some clones in this sample may be carry-over from other donors' samples. Sequencing was done on a sample of PBMCs. The gene calls are TRBV7-8 and TRBJ1-3; D is ambiguous. CDR3 nucleotide sequence: TGTGCCAGCAGCTTAGCGGGATGGACGGACTCTGGAAACACCATATATTTT. As protein: CASSLAGWTDSGNTIYF.